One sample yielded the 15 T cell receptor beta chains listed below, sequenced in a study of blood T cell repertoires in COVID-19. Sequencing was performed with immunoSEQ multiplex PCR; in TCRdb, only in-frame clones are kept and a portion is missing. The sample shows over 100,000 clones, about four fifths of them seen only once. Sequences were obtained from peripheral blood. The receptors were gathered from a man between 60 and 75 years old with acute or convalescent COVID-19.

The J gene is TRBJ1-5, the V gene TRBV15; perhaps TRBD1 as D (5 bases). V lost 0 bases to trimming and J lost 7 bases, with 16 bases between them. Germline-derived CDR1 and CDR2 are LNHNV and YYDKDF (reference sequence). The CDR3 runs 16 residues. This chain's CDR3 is CATSRDKGHRIQPQHF. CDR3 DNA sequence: TGTGCCACCAGCAGAGATAAGGGGCACAGAATACAGCCCCAGCATTTT. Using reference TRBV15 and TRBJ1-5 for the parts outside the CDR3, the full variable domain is DAMVIQNPRYQVTQFGKPVTLSCSQTLNHNVMYWYQQKSSQAPKLLFHYYDKDFNNEADTPDNFQSRRPNTSFCFLDIRSPGLGDTAMYLCATSRDKGHRIQPQHFGDGTRLSIL.

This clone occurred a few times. CDR3 region: CASSLGDSNYGYTF. CDR3 nucleotide sequence: TGTGCCAGCAGCTTAGGGGACAGCAATTATGGCTACACCTTC. The V gene is TRBV7-8, the J gene TRBJ1-2; TRBD1 matches at 7 bases. The J segment lost 5 bases and the V segment lost 1 base, leaving 4 bases of the junction unmatched. Looked up from germline, CDR1 is SGHVS and CDR2 is FQNEAQ. CDR3 length: 14 residues.

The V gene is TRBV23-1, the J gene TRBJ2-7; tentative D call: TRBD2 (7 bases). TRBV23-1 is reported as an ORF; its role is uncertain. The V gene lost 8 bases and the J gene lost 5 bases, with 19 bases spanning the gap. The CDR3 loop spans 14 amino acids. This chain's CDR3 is CASPRGGGMDEQYF. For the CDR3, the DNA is TGCGCCAGCCCCAGGGGAGGGGGTATGGACGAGCAGTACTTC.

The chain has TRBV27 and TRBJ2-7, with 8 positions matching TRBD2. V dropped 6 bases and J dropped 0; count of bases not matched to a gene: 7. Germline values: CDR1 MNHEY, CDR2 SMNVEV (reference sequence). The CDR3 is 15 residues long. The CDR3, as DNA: TGTGCCAGCAGGCCCCGGGGGGGCAGCTCCTACGAGCAGTACTTC. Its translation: CASRPRGGSSYEQYF.

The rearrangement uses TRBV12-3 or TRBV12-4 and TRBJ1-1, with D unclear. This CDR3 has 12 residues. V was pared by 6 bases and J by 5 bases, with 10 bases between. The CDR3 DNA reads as TGTGCCAGCAGCCGGGAGGAGACTGAAGCTTTCTTT. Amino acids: CASSREETEAFF.

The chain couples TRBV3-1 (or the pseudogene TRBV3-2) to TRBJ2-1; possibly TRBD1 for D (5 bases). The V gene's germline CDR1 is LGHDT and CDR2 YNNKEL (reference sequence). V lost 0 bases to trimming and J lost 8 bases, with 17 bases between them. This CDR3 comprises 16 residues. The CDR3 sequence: CASSQEGPRMNDEQFF. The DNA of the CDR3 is TGTGCCAGCAGCCAAGAGGGGCCGCGAATGAACGATGAGCAGTTCTTC.

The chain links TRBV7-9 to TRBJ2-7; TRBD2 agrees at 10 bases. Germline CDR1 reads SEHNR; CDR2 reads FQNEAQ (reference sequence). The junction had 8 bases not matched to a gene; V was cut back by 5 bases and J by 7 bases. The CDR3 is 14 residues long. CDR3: CASSTLAGAGEQYF. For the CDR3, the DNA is TGTGCCAGCAGCACCCTAGCGGGAGCGGGGGAGCAGTACTTC.

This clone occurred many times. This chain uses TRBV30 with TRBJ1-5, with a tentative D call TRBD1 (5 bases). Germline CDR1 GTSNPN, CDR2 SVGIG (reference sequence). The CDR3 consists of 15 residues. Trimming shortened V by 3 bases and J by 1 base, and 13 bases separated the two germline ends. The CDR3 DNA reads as TGTGCCTGGAGCTCCCCCCAGGGAAGCAATCAGCCCCAGCATTTT. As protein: CAWSSPQGSNQPQHF. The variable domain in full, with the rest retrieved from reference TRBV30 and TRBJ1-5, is SQTIHQWPATLVQPVGSPLSLECTVEGTSNPNLYWYRQAAGRGLQLLFYSVGIGQISSEVPQNLSASRPQDRQFILSSKKLLLSDSGFYLCAWSSPQGSNQPQHFGDGTRLSIL.

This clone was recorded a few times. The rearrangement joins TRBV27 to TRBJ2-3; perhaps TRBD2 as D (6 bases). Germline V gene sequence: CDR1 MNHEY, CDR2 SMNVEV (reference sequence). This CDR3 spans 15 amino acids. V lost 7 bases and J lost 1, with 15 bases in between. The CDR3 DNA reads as TGTGCCAGCACCACCCGGTGGGGGGGCACAGATACGCAGTATTTT. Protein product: CASTTRWGGTDTQYF.

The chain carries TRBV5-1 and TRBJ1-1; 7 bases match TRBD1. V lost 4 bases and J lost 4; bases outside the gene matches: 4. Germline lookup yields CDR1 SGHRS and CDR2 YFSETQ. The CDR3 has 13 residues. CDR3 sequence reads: CASSPTGATEAFF. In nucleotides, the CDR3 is TGCGCCAGCAGCCCTACAGGGGCCACTGAAGCTTTCTTT.

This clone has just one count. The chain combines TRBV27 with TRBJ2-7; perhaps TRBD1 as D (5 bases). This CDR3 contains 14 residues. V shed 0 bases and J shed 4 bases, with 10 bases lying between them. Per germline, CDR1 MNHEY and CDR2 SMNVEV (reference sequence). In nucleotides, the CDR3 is TGTGCCAGCAGTTTATCAGGGGCGCGATACGAGCAGTACTTC. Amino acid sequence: CASSLSGARYEQYF.

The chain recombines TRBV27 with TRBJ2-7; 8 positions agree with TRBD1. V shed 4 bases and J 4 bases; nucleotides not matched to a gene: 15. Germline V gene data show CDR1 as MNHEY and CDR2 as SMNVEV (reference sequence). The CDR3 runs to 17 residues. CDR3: CASSSHPPRQGLYEQYF. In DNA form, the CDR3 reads TGTGCCAGCAGTTCCCACCCCCCGAGACAGGGGTTGTACGAGCAGTACTTC.

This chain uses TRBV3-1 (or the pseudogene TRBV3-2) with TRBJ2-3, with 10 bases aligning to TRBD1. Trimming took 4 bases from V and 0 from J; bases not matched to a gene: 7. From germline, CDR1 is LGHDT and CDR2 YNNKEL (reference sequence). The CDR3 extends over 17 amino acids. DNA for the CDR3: TGTGCCAGCAGCCTATTAAGGACAGGGGGGAGCACAGATACGCAGTATTTT. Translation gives CASSLLRTGGSTDTQYF.

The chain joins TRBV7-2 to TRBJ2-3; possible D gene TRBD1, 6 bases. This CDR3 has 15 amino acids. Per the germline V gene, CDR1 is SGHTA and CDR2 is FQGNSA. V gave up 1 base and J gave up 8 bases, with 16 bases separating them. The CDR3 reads CASSLGLPLGGTQYF. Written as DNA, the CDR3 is TGTGCCAGCAGCTTAGGGCTCCCACTAGGGGGTACGCAGTATTTT. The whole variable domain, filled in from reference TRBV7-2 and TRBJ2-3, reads GAGVSQSPSNKVTEKGKDVELRCDPISGHTALYWYRQSLGQGLEFLIYFQGNSAPDKSGLPSDRFSAERTGGSVSTLTIQRTQQEDSAVYLCASSLGLPLGGTQYFGPGTRLTVL.

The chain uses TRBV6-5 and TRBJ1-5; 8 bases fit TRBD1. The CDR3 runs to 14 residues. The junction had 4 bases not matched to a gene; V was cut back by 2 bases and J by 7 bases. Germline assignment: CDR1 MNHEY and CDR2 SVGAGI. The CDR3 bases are TGTGCCAGCAGTTACAGGACAGGGCAACAGCCCCAGCATTTT. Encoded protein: CASSYRTGQQPQHF.